Listed below are T cell receptor beta chains from one sample, sequenced in a study of cytomegalovirus exposure and HLA in healthy donors. Libraries were prepared by immunoSEQ multiplex PCR; TCRdb keeps only in-frame clonotypes and omits some of them. The sample records roughly 200,000 clones, roughly 70% being singletons. The sequencing input was PBMCs. The receptors here all came from a male donor in good health and CMV-seronegative. Both conserved end residues are part of each CDR3. A D gene is named only where the DNA matches it firmly. A row's size may be missing; if present it is once, few, many or a size class.

CDR3 DNA	CDR3 protein	V gene	D gene	clone size	J gene
TGTGCCAGCAGGGGACAGGGGACCGCTGCCCAGCATTTT	CASRGQGTAAQHF	TRBV27	TRBD1	.	TRBJ1-5
TGTGCCAGTAGTCAACAGGGGTTAGGGCAGCCCCAGCATTTT	CASSQQGLGQPQHF	TRBV19	TRBD1	.	TRBJ1-5
TGTGCCTGGACAGGGGGACAGGGCACGTTTTCGGGCTACGAGCAGTACTTC	CAWTGGQGTFSGYEQYF	TRBV30	TRBD1	.	TRBJ2-7
TGTGCCAGCAGTTCCCCCGCAGGGGGTAGGACCGGGGAGCTGTTTTTT	CASSSPAGGRTGELFF	TRBV28	TRBD1	.	TRBJ2-2
TGTGCCAGCAGCCCAACGACGACAGGGACAGATGGCTACACCTTC	CASSPTTTGTDGYTF	TRBV7-8	TRBD1	.	TRBJ1-2
TGTGCCAGCAGACCTGGACAGGGGAACTATGGCTACACCTTC	CASRPGQGNYGYTF	TRBV6-5	TRBD1	.	TRBJ1-2
TGTGCCAGCTTCCTATCCCCCTTGGGGGGGGCTACCGACGAGCAGTACTTC	CASFLSPLGGATDEQYF	TRBV2	.	few	TRBJ2-7
TGCAGTGCTAGAGATAATCGGGAGCAGTACTTC	CSARDNREQYF	TRBV20-1	.	.	TRBJ2-7
TGTGCCAGCAGTAGGGGGGGTGCTAGCACAGATACGCAGTATTTT	CASSRGGASTDTQYF	TRBV28	.	.	TRBJ2-3
TGTGCCAGCAGTGGACTAGCGGGGGGGCTCGAGCAGTACTTC	CASSGLAGGLEQYF	TRBV28	TRBD2	.	TRBJ2-7
TGTGCCAGCAGCTTAGCGCCCGAGGGTGATGAGCAGTTCTTC	CASSLAPEGDEQFF	TRBV6-5	.	few	TRBJ2-1